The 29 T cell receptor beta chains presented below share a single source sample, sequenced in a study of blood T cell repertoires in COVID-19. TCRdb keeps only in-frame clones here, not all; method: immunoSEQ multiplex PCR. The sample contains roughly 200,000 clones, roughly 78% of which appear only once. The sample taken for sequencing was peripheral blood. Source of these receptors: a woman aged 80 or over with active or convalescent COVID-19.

The CDR3 DNA follows: TGTGCCAGCAGCTTTGGGCAGATTTCTAGCACAGATACGCAGTATTTT. Protein product: CASSFGQISSTDTQYF. The V call is TRBV12-1, the J call TRBJ2-3; the DNA was not compared with TRBD1, the D call given in the table. TRBV12-1 is reported as a pseudogene. The CDR3 is 16 amino acids.

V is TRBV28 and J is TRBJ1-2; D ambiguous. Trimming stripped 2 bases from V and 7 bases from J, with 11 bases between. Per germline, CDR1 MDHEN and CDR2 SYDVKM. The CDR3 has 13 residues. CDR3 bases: TGTGCCAGCAGTTTACCCGGGCGGGCTGGCTACACCTTC. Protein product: CASSLPGRAGYTF.

CDR3 in DNA: TGTGCCTGGATCCCCCCAAGCCTACTTAACTATGGCTACACCTTC. It specifies CAWIPPSLLNYGYTF. The gene calls are TRBV30 and TRBJ1-2; no firm D call. Trimming left V 4 bases short and J 1 base short, with 16 bases between. CDR3 length: 15 amino acids. Germline lookup yields CDR1 GTSNPN and CDR2 SVGIG (reference sequence). Combining the CDR3 with reference TRBV30 and TRBJ1-2 gives the whole variable domain SQTIHQWPATLVQPVGSPLSLECTVEGTSNPNLYWYRQAAGRGLQLLFYSVGIGQISSEVPQNLSASRPQDRQFILSSKKLLLSDSGFYLCAWIPPSLLNYGYTFGSGTRLTVV.

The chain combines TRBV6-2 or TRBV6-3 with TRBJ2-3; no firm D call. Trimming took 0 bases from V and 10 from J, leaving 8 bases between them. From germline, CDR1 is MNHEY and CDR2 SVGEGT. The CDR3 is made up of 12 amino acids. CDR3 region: CASSYSPYPQYF. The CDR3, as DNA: TGTGCCAGCAGTTACTCGCCCTACCCGCAGTATTTT.

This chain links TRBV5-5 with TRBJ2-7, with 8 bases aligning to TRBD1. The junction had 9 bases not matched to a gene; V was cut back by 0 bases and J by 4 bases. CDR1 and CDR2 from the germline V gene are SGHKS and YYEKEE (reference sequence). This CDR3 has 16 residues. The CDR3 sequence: CASSLGPPGGGYEQYF. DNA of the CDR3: TGTGCCAGCAGCTTGGGTCCCCCAGGGGGCGGGTACGAGCAGTACTTC.

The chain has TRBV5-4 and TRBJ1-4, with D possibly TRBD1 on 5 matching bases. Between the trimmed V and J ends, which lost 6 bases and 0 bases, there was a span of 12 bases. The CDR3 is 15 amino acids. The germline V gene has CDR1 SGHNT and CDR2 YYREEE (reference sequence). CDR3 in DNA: TGTGCCAGCACCTCGGGGGGTGCAACTAATGAAAAACTGTTTTTT. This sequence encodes CASTSGGATNEKLFF.

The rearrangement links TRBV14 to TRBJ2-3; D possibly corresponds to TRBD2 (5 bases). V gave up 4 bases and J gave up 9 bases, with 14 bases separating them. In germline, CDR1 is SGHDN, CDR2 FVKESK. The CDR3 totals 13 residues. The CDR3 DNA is TGTGCCAGCAGCCGACGGGATTTACCGACGCAGTATTTT. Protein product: CASSRRDLPTQYF.

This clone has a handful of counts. The CDR3 protein is CASSQTAGPTYEQYF. The DNA of the CDR3 is TGCGCCAGCAGCCAAACAGCGGGGCCAACCTACGAGCAGTACTTC. The rearrangement links TRBV4-1 to TRBJ2-7; the match to TRBD2 covers 7 bases. The CDR3 loop spans 15 amino acids. With V trimmed by 2 bases and J by 2 bases, 6 bases remained unmatched. Per the germline V gene, CDR1 is MGHRA and CDR2 is YSYEKL.

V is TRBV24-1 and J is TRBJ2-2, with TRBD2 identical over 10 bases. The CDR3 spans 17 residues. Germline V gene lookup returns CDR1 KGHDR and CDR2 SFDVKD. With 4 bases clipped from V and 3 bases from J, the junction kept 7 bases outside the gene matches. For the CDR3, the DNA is TGTGCCACCAGTGACCCCCCAGCGGGGGGGTACACCGGGGAGCTGTTTTTT. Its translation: CATSDPPAGGYTGELFF.

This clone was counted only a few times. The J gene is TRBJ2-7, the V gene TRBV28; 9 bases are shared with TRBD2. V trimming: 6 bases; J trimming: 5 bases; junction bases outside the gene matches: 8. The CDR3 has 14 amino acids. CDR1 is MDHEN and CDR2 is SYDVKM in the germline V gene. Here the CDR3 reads CASRSPSGVNEQYF. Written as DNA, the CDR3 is TGTGCCAGCAGATCGCCTAGCGGGGTTAACGAGCAGTACTTC.

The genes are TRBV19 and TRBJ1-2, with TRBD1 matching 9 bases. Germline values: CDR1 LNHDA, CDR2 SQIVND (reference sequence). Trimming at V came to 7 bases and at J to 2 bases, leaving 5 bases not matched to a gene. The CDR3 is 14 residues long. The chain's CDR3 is CASTTDRGNYGYTF. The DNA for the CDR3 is TGTGCCAGTACCACGGACAGGGGAAACTATGGCTACACCTTC.

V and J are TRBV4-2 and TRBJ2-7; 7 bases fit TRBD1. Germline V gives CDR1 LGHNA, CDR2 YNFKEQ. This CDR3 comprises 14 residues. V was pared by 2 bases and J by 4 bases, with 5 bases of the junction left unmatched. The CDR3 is CASSQRDSSYEQYF. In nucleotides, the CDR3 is TGTGCCAGCAGCCAAAGGGACAGCTCTTACGAGCAGTACTTC.

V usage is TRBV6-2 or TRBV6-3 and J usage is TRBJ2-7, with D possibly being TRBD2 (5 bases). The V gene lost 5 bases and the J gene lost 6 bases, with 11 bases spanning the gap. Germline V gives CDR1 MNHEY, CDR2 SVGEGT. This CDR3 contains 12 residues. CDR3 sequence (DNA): TGTGCCAGCAGTAACCCTGCGGGCGAGCAGTACTTC. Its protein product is CASSNPAGEQYF.

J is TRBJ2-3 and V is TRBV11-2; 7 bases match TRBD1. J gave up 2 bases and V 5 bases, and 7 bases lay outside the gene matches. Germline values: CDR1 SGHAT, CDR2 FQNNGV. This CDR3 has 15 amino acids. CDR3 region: CASSPGTAFTDTQYF. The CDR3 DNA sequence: TGTGCCAGCAGCCCCGGGACAGCCTTCACAGATACGCAGTATTTT.

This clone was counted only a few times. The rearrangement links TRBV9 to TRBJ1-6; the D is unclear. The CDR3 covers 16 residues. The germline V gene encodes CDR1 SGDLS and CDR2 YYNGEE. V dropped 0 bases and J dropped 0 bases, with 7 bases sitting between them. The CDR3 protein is CASSVGPSSYNSPLHF. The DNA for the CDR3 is TGTGCCAGCAGCGTAGGCCCGAGCTCCTATAATTCACCCCTCCACTTT.

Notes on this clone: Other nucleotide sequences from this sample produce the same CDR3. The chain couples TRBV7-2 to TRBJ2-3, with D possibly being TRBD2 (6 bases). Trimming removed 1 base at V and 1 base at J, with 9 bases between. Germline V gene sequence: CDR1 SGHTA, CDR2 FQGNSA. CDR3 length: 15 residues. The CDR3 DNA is TGTGCCAGCAGCTTAGGTCCGGGGGGCACAGATACGCAGTATTTT. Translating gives CASSLGPGGTDTQYF.

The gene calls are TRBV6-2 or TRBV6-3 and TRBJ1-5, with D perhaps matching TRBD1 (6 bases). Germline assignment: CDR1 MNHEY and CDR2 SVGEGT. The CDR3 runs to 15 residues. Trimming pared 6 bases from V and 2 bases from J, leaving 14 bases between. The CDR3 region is CASSAWGQGNQPQHF. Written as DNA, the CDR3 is TGTGCCAGCAGCGCCTGGGGGCAGGGCAATCAGCCCCAGCATTTT.

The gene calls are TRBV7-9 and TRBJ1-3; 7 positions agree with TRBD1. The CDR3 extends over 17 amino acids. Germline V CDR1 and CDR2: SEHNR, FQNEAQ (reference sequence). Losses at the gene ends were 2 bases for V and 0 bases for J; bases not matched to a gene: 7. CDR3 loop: CASSLPPPGGSGNTIYF. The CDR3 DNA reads TGTGCCAGCAGCTTACCCCCACCAGGGGGCTCTGGAAACACCATATATTTT.

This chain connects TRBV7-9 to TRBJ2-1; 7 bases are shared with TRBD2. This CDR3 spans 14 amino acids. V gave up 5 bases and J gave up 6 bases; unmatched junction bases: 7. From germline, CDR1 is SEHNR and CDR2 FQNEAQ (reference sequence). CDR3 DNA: TGTGCCAGCAGCCCAAGTGGGACTACCAATGAGCAGTTCTTC. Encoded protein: CASSPSGTTNEQFF.

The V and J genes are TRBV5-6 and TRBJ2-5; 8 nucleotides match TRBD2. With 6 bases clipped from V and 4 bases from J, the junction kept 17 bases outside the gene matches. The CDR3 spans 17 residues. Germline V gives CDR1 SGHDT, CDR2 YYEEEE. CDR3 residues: CASTQIRISGVPETQYF. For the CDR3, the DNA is TGTGCCAGCACCCAAATCCGGATTAGCGGGGTGCCAGAGACCCAGTACTTC.

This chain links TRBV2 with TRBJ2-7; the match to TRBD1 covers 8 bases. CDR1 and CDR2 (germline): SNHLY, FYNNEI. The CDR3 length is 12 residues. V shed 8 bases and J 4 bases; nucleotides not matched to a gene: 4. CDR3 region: CASADRVYEQYF. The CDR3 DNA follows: TGTGCCAGCGCGGACAGGGTTTACGAGCAGTACTTC.

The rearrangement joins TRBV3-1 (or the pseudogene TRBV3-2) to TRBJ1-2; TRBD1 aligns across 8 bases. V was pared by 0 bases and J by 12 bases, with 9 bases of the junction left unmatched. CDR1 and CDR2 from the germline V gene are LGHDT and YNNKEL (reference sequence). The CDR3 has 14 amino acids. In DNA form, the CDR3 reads TGTGCCAGCAGCCAAGATACCGGGACAGGTTACCACACCTTC. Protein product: CASSQDTGTGYHTF.

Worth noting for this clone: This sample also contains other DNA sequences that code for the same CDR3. The CDR3 here is CATSRDRVYGYTF. Written as DNA, the CDR3 is TGTGCCACCAGCAGAGATCGTGTCTATGGCTACACCTTC. The rearrangement uses TRBV15 and TRBJ1-2; D gene ambiguous. V lost 0 bases, J lost 4 bases, and 6 bases lay in between. CDR3 size: 13 residues. The germline V gene encodes CDR1 LNHNV and CDR2 YYDKDF (reference sequence).

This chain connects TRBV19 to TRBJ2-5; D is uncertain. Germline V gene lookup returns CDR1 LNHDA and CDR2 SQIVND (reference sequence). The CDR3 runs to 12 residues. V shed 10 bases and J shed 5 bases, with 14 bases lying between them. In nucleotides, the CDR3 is TGTGCCACCCATTCTTCCGGGGAGACCCAGTACTTC. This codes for CATHSSGETQYF.

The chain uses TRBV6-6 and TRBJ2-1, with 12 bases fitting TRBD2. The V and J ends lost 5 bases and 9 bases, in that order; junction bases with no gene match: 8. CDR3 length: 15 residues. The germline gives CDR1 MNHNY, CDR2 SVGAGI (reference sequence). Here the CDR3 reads CASSHLAGGAGEQFF. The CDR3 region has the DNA TGTGCCAGCAGTCATCTAGCGGGGGGGGCAGGTGAGCAGTTCTTC.

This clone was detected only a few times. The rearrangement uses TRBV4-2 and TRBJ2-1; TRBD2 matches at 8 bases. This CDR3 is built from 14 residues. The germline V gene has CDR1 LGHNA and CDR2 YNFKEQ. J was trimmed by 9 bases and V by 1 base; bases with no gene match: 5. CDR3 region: CASSQAGGAVEQFF. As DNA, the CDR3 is TGTGCCAGCAGCCAAGCGGGGGGGGCCGTTGAGCAGTTCTTC.

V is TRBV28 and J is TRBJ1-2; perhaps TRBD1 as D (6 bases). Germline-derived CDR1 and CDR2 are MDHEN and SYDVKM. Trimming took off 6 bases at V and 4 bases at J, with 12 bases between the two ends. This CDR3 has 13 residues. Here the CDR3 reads CASSEGGPYGYTF. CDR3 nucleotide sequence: TGTGCCAGCAGCGAAGGGGGTCCCTATGGCTACACCTTC.

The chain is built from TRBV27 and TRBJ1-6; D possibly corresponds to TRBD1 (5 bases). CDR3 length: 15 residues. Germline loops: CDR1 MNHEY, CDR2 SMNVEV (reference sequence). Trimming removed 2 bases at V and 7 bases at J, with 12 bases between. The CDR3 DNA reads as TGTGCCAGCAGTTTACAGGGCCTAAGGAATTCACCCCTCCACTTT. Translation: CASSLQGLRNSPLHF.

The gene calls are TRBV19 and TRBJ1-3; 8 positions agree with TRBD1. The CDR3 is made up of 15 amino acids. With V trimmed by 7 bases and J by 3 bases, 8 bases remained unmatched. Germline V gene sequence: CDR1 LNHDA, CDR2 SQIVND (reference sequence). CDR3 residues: CASTRTGLYGNTIYF. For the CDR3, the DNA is TGTGCCAGTACGAGGACAGGGCTATATGGAAACACCATATATTTT.